This paragraph covers one TCR beta chain sequence. The germline CDR1 and CDR2 sequences are LNHDA and SQIVND (reference sequence). V was clipped by 6 bases and J by 0 bases, with 11 bases between them. CDR3 size: 14 residues. This specimen comes from a study of blood T cells in healthy people across ages. PCR was performed a second time for roughly 7 to 11 cycles using a sample-barcoded 5' primer and a J-beta primer mix. TCRdb reprocessed the 5' RACE reads with MiXCR, giving one entry per CDR3 protein. Among under 700,000 distinct CDR3 sequences, less than 25% were seen once, and the ten largest hold 8.5% to 9.5%. This sample was also put to use in a study of T cells of mothers and their children.

V usage is TRBV19 and J usage is TRBJ1-1; no clear D gene. This TCR was sampled from a boy younger than 18 in good health. The sequenced sample was blood. As DNA, the CDR3 is TGTGCCAGTAGCCGCGGACTTTTGAACACTGAAGCTTTCTTT. It specifies CASSRGLLNTEAFF. Filled out from reference TRBV19 and TRBJ1-1, the complete variable domain reads DGGITQSPKYLFRKEGQNVTLSCEQNLNHDAMYWYRQDPGQGLRLIYYSQIVNDFQKGDIAEGYSVSREKKESFPLTVTSAQKNPTAFYLCASSRGLLNTEAFFGQGTRLTVV.